This entry concerns a single TCR beta chain. Its specificity is not known. Via MiXCR, TCRdb re-called the RT-PCR reads, giving one row per CDR3 protein. In the table there are roughly 570,000 distinct CDR3 sequences, approximately 15% of which are singletons. The data are from a study of response to subunit inactivated influenza vaccine. Study-level results: Authors suggested few new T cells are recruited by each seasonal influenza vaccination.

The CDR3 runs to 14 residues. Germline V gene lookup returns CDR1 MRHNA and CDR2 SNTAGT. Trimming removed 11 bases from V and 0 bases from J, with 16 bases in between. This TCR was recovered from a man aged 50 to 60 who received an inactivated influenza vaccine. Specimen: PBMCs from blood, collected 11 to 12 days after vaccination. The rearrangement joins TRBV6-4 to TRBJ1-2; D is possibly TRBD1 (5 bases). The CDR3 sequence is CAPGTLVSNYGYTF. The CDR3 coding sequence is TGTGCCCCCGGGACGCTTGTTTCTAACTATGGCTACACCTTC.